These 9 T cell receptor beta chains were sequenced from one sample in a study of blood T cell repertoires in COVID-19. Clones were read by immunoSEQ multiplex PCR, and TCRdb kept only the in-frame ones, dropping some. The table records about 210,000 clones, 80% to 90% of them present only once. Material: peripheral blood. These receptors were taken from a woman in her thirties or forties with active or convalescent COVID-19.

The chain employs TRBV6-1 and TRBJ2-7; D uncertain. The germline gives CDR1 MNHNS, CDR2 SASEGT. The CDR3 is 12 amino acids. V was trimmed by 3 bases and J by 3 bases, leaving 6 bases between them. The CDR3 DNA is TGTGCCAGCAGTGATTCCTACTACGAGCAGTACTTC. It encodes CASSDSYYEQYF.

The chain links TRBV6-6 to TRBJ2-3; 10 nucleotides match TRBD1. The CDR3 is 18 residues long. Germline values: CDR1 MNHNY, CDR2 SVGAGI (reference sequence). With V trimmed by 5 bases and J by 1 base, 12 bases remained unmatched. This CDR3 reads CASSLGLDRGRGTDTQYF. The CDR3 nucleotides are TGTGCCAGCAGTCTGGGATTAGACAGGGGGCGCGGCACAGATACGCAGTATTTT.

The gene calls are TRBV7-9 and TRBJ1-4; weak D call: TRBD1 (6 bases). The CDR3 has 14 residues. Germline V gene data show CDR1 as SEHNR and CDR2 as FQNEAQ (reference sequence). Trimming pared 4 bases from V and 6 bases from J, leaving 12 bases between. The CDR3 nucleotides are TGTGCCAGCAGCTCTCTCAGGGGCGATGAAAAACTGTTTTTT. Amino acid sequence: CASSSLRGDEKLFF.

The chain combines TRBV11-3 with TRBJ1-2, with 8 bases lining up with TRBD1. Germline values: CDR1 SGHNT, CDR2 YENEEA. Unmatched junction bases numbered 11, after V lost 4 bases and J lost 1 base. The CDR3 has 17 residues. The CDR3 DNA reads as TGTGCCAGCAGCTACGGCTCGGCCAGGGGGCGTAACTATGGCTACACCTTC. Amino acid sequence: CASSYGSARGRNYGYTF.

The chain is built from TRBV9 and TRBJ1-3; D is uncertain. CDR1 is SGDLS and CDR2 is YYNGEE in the germline V gene. Trimming cost V 4 bases and J 2 bases, with 19 bases left between them. The CDR3 runs 17 residues. CDR3 protein: CASSSEALRRAGNTIYF. CDR3 bases: TGTGCCAGCAGCTCGGAGGCCCTGCGGAGGGCTGGAAACACCATATATTTT.

This chain joins TRBV6-6 and TRBJ2-1; D gene ambiguous. CDR1 is MNHNY, CDR2 SVGAGI, per germline (reference sequence). V shed 5 bases and J shed 11 bases, with 19 bases lying between them. The CDR3 sequence is 14 residues long. The CDR3 loop reads CASSLRPRTMKQFF. DNA of the CDR3: TGTGCCAGCAGTCTCAGGCCGCGTACAATGAAGCAGTTCTTC.

CDR3 loop: CASSPNVRASYGYTF. CDR3 nucleotides: TGTGCCAGCAGCCCCAACGTTCGAGCGTCTTATGGCTACACCTTC. The chain is built from TRBV14 and TRBJ1-2; D is uncertain. V was shortened by 4 bases and J by 5 bases, with 17 bases between the two germline ends. This CDR3 is built from 15 residues. Looked up from germline, CDR1 is SGHDN and CDR2 is FVKESK.

V is TRBV3-1 (or the pseudogene TRBV3-2) and J is TRBJ1-1, with D hard to call. V was trimmed by 2 bases and J by 6 bases, leaving 13 bases between them. CDR3 length equals 14 residues. Germline V gene data show CDR1 as LGHDT and CDR2 as YNNKEL (reference sequence). CDR3 sequence (DNA): TGTGCCAGCAGCCAACCTTCGGGAGGGTCTGAAGCTTTCTTT. Translation gives CASSQPSGGSEAFF.

This chain uses TRBV11-3 with TRBJ2-7, with 8 bases matching TRBD2. Germline V gene sequence: CDR1 SGHNT, CDR2 YENEEA. The CDR3 covers 12 residues. The V gene end was trimmed by 5 bases and the J gene end by 9 bases; junction bases not matched to a gene: 6. For the CDR3, the DNA is TGTGCCAGCAGCAAGCGGGAGACGGGGCAGTACTTC. Residues: CASSKRETGQYF.